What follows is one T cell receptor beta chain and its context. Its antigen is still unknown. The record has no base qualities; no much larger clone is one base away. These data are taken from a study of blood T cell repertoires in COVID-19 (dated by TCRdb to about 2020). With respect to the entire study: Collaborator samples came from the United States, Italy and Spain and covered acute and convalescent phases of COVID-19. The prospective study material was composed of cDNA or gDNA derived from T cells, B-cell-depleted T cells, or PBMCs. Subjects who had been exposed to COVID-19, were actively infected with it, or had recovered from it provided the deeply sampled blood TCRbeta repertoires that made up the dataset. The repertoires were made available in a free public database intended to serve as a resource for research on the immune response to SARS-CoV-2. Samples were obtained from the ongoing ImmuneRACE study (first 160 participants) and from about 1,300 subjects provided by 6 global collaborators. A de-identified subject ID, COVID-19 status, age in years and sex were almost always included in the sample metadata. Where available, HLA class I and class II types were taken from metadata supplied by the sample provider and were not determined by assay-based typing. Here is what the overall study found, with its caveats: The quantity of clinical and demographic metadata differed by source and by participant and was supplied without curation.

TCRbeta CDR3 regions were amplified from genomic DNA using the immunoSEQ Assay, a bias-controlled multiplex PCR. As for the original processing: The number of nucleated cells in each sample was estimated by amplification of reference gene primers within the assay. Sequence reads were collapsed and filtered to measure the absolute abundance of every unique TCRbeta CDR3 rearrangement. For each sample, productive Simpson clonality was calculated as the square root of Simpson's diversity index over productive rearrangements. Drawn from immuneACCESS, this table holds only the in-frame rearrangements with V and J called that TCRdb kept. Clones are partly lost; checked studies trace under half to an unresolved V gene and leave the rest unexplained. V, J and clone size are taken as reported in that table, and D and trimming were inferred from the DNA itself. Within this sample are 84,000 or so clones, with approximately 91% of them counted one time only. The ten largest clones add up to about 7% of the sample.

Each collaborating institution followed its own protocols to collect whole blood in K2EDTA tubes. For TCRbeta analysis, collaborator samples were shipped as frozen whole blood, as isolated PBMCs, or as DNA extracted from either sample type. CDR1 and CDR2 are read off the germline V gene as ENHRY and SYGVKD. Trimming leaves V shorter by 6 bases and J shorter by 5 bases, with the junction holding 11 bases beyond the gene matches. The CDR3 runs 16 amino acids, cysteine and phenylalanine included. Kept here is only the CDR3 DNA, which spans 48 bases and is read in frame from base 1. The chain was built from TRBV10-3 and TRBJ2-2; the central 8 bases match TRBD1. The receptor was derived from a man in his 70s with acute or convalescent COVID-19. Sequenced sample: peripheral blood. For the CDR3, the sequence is CAISSPGGDVTGELFF. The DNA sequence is TGTGCCATCAGCTCCCCAGGGGGCGATGTAACCGGGGAGCTGTTTTTT.